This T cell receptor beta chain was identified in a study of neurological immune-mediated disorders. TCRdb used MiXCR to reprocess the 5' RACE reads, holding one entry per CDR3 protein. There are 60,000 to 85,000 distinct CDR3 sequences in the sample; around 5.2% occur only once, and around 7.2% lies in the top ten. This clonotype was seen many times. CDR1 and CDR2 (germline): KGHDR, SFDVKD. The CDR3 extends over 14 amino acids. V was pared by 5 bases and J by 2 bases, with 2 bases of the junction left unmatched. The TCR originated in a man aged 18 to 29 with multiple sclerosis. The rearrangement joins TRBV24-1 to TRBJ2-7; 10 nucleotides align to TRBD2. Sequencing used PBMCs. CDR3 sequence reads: CATSASGRAYEQYF. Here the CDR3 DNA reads TGTGCCACCAGTGCTAGCGGGAGAGCCTACGAGCAGTACTTC.